This TCR beta chain derives from a study of T-cell reconstitution after alpha-beta-depleted transplantation in children. Researchers prepared the TCRbeta library using unique molecular identifiers, the study reports. TCRdb used MiXCR to reprocess the PCR reads, holding one entry per CDR3 protein. The sample shows about 240,000 distinct CDR3 sequences, approximately 12% of them seen only once. This CDR3 has 15 amino acids. The germline CDR1 and CDR2 sequences are LNHDA and SQIVND (reference sequence). Trimming removed 3 bases from V and 2 bases from J; junction bases left unmatched: 3. The chain carries TRBV19 and TRBJ2-3; 9 positions match TRBD1. The sample in question was PBMCs from the stem cell graft donor, obtained from the stem cell graft. This TCR was sampled from a human donor who donated a stem cell graft to a child with acute lymphoblastic leukemia. The chain's CDR3 is CASSIGTGTTDTQYF. The CDR3 DNA is TGTGCCAGTAGTATTGGGACAGGGACCACAGATACGCAGTATTTT.